Below are 10 T cell receptor beta chains sequenced from a single sample in a study of cytomegalovirus exposure and HLA in healthy donors. It was with 60 Vbeta and 13 Jbeta primers that the PCR ran. TCRdb's table, derived via immunoSEQ multiplex PCR, lists solely in-frame clones and lacks some. This table has 150,000 to 200,000 clones, 75% to 85% appearing once. The sample comprised PBMCs. These receptors originate from a woman between 25 and 40 years old in good health and CMV-seropositive.

The chain is built from TRBV11-2 and TRBJ2-7; 8 bases match TRBD2. V lost 4 bases, J lost 4 bases, and 9 bases stayed unmatched. This CDR3 comprises 15 residues. The germline CDR1 and CDR2 sequences are SGHAT and FQNNGV. The CDR3, as DNA: TGTGCCAGCAGCTCAGGAGGCGGGGGGCGGTACGAGCAGTACTTC. It encodes CASSSGGGGRYEQYF.

The genes are TRBV4-3 and TRBJ1-5; tentatively, D is TRBD1 (5 bases). The V gene lost 4 bases and the J gene lost 7 bases, with 11 bases spanning the gap. The CDR3 has 13 residues. CDR1 and CDR2 (germline): LGHNA, YSLEER. This CDR3 reads CASSLTPGQPQHF. The CDR3 DNA is TGCGCCAGCAGCCTGACCCCAGGGCAGCCCCAGCATTTT.

V and J are TRBV4-3 and TRBJ1-6; a possible D gene is TRBD1 (5 bases). This CDR3 has 16 residues. CDR1 is LGHNA and CDR2 is YSLEER in the germline V gene. The V gene lost 3 bases and the J gene lost 0 bases, with 9 bases spanning the gap. In DNA form, the CDR3 reads TGCGCCAGCAGCCAGGGACTTAGCTCCTATAATTCACCCCTCCACTTT. Its protein product is CASSQGLSSYNSPLHF.

The CDR3 sequence is CASSLLDRGGYGYTF. Written as DNA, the CDR3 is TGTGCCAGCAGTTTACTAGACAGGGGTGGCTATGGCTACACCTTC. The chain uses TRBV28 and TRBJ1-2, with 8 bases aligning to TRBD1. The length of the CDR3 is 15 residues. V trimming: 2 bases; J trimming: 4 bases; junction bases outside the gene matches: 6. CDR1 and CDR2 from the germline V gene are MDHEN and SYDVKM.

CDR3 protein: CASSPGTGNNYGYTF. DNA for the CDR3: TGCGCCAGCAGCCCCGGGACAGGGAACAACTATGGCTACACCTTC. The gene calls are TRBV4-3 and TRBJ1-2; 9 positions match TRBD1. The CDR3 has 15 amino acids. V shed 4 bases, J shed 2 bases, and the junction held 5 bases outside the gene matches. The germline V gene has CDR1 LGHNA and CDR2 YSLEER.

The chain carries TRBV7-2 and TRBJ1-5; D is possibly TRBD1 (6 bases). Germline-derived CDR1 and CDR2 are SGHTA and FQGNSA. The CDR3 contains 15 residues. The V gene lost 5 bases and the J gene lost 5 bases, with 16 bases spanning the gap. CDR3 DNA: TGTGCCAGCAGCATTAGAAGGGGGACGGATCAGCCCCAGCATTTT. Amino acids: CASSIRRGTDQPQHF. Drawing the rest from reference TRBV7-2 and TRBJ1-5, the complete variable domain is GAGVSQSPSNKVTEKGKDVELRCDPISGHTALYWYRQSLGQGLEFLIYFQGNSAPDKSGLPSDRFSAERTGGSVSTLTIQRTQQEDSAVYLCASSIRRGTDQPQHFGDGTRLSIL.

On this clone itself: The junction and the germline gene differ at one end; a read error may be behind it. The rearrangement links TRBV19 to TRBJ1-6; 7 positions agree with TRBD1. CDR1 is LNHDA and CDR2 is SQIVND in the germline V gene (reference sequence). This CDR3 comprises 14 residues. Here the CDR3 DNA reads TGTGCCACTACCCAAGGGGGCGGGAATTCACCCCCCCACTTT. Translated, it gives CATTQGGGNSPPHF.

This clone came up a few times. The rearrangement uses TRBV30 and TRBJ1-4; 7 bases fit TRBD1. Per germline, CDR1 GTSNPN and CDR2 SVGIG (reference sequence). After removal of 7 bases from V and 8 bases from J, the junction contained 10 bases not matched to a gene. The CDR3 is 13 amino acids. This chain's CDR3 is CASSRGPGEKLFF. CDR3 DNA sequence: TGTGCCTCCTCAAGGGGGCCAGGGGAAAAACTGTTTTTT.

The J gene is TRBJ2-3, the V gene TRBV19; 9 nucleotides match TRBD1. V lost 4 bases and J lost 5; bases outside the gene matches: 10. CDR3 length: 16 residues. Germline-derived CDR1 and CDR2 are LNHDA and SQIVND (reference sequence). CDR3 sequence (DNA): TGTGCCAGTAGTACACCCGCGGGACAGGGCGGAGATACGCAGTATTTT. Its translation: CASSTPAGQGGDTQYF.

The chain uses TRBV4-3 and TRBJ2-1; no firm D call. Trimming pared 0 bases from V and 6 bases from J, leaving 9 bases between. The CDR3 contains 14 residues. From germline, CDR1 is LGHNA and CDR2 YSLEER. The CDR3: CASSQDVIGNEQFF. DNA for the CDR3: TGCGCCAGCAGCCAAGATGTGATCGGCAATGAGCAGTTCTTC.